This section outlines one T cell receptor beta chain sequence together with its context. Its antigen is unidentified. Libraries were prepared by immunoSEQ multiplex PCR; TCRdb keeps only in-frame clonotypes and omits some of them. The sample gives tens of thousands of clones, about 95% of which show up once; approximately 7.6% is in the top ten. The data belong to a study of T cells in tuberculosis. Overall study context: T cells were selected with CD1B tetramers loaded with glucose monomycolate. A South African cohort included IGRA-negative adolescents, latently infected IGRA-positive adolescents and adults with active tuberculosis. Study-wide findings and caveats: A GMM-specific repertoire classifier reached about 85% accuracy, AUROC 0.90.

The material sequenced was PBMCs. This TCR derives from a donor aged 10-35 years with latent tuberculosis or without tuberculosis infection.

This chain's CDR3 is CASSMGTGWDGYTF. CDR3 DNA: TGTGCCAGTAGTATGGGCACAGGGTGGGATGGCTACACCTTC. The chain employs TRBV19 and TRBJ1-2, with D perhaps TRBD1 (6 bases). The CDR3 totals 14 residues. Trimming removed 3 bases at V and 6 bases at J, with 14 bases between. CDR1 is LNHDA and CDR2 is SQIVND in the germline V gene (reference sequence).